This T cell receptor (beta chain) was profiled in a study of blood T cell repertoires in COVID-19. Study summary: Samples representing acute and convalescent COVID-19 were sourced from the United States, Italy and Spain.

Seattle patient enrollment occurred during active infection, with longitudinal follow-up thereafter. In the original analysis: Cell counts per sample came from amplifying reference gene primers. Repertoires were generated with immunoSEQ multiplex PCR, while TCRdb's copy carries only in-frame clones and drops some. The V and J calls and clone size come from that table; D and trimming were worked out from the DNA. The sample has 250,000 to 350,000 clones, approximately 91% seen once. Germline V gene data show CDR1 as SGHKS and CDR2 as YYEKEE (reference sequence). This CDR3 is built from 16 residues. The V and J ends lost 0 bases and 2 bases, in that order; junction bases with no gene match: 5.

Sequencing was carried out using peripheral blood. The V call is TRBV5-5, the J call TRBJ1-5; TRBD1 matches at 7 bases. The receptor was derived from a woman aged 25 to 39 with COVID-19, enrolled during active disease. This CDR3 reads CASSLAIGQGNQPQHF. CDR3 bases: TGTGCCAGCAGCTTGGCTATCGGACAGGGCAATCAGCCCCAGCATTTT.